This T cell receptor (beta chain) was identified in a study of blood T cell repertoires in COVID-19. Whole-study context: Samples of COVID-19 (acute and convalescent) were obtained from the United States, Italy and Spain.

Per the germline V gene, CDR1 is SGHKS and CDR2 is YYEKEE (reference sequence). The CDR3 length is 16 residues. V was pared by 0 bases and J by 4 bases, with 14 bases between. Data came from immunoSEQ multiplex PCR; TCRdb stores just in-frame clones and leaves some out. The sample holds under 500,000 clones; approximately 90% are singletons and the top ten take about 4.3%. Sequenced sample: peripheral blood. The chain joins TRBV5-5 to TRBJ1-3; D is uncertain. This TCR was sampled from a woman in her 30s with acute or convalescent COVID-19. The DNA for the CDR3 is TGTGCCAGCAGCTTGGCCTCAAGGCAGGCCGGAAACACCATATATTTT. Its protein is CASSLASRQAGNTIYF. Full variable domain (rest looked up from reference TRBV5-5 and TRBJ1-3): DAGVTQSPTHLIKTRGQQVTLRCSPISGHKSVSWYQQVLGQGPQFIFQYYEKEERGRGNFPDRFSARQFPNYSSELNVNALLLGDSALYLCASSLASRQAGNTIYFGEGSWLTVV.